Listed below are T cell receptor beta chains from one sample, sequenced in a study of OX40 agonist ivuxolimab in advanced cancers. Method: immunoSEQ multiplex PCR; TCRdb's copy keeps in-frame clones and lacks some. Here the sample spans around 62,000 clones, roughly 84% being singletons. Sequencing was performed on CD4+ or CD8+ T cells sorted from blood, taken in a trial of the OX40 agonist ivuxolimab. The origin of the receptors is an adult with an advanced solid tumor such as melanoma, head and neck, liver or kidney cancer. Each CDR3 is given with its conserved first and last residue. D genes are given only for firm matches. Only part of the rows carry a size: once, few, many, or a class if the clone is expanded.

V: TRBV28
J: TRBJ1-2
D: -
size: -
DNA: TGTGCCAGCAGTTTATCAGGGCTCGCCTATGGCTACACCTTC
CDR3: CASSLSGLAYGYTF

V: TRBV18
J: TRBJ1-3
D: -
size: -
DNA: TGTGCCAGCTCACCCACCTCTGGAAACACCATATATTTT
CDR3: CASSPTSGNTIYF

V: TRBV5-1
J: TRBJ1-6
D: -
size: -
DNA: TGCGCCAGCAGCTGGACAGAAGGTTCACCCCTCCACTTT
CDR3: CASSWTEGSPLHF

V: TRBV6-5
J: TRBJ1-1
D: -
size: -
DNA: TGTGCCAGCAGTTACGAGTCGCGGACTGAAGCTTTCTTT
CDR3: CASSYESRTEAFF

V: TRBV5-4
J: TRBJ2-7
D: TRBD1
size: -
DNA: TGTGCCAGCAGCCCTACCGTCTTCGGACAGGGGCTTGCCTACGAGCAGTACTTC
CDR3: CASSPTVFGQGLAYEQYF

V: TRBV5-1
J: TRBJ1-1
D: -
size: -
DNA: TGCGCCAGCAGCTCCAGGGCAGGGAGTCTGCCCTTCCCGATCGATGAAGCTTTCTTT
CDR3: CASSSRAGSLPFPIDEAFF

V: TRBV28
J: TRBJ1-1
D: -
size: -
DNA: TGTGCCAGCTCCTCCGCCCGGTTGGGTGAGAACACTGAAGCTTTCTTT
CDR3: CASSSARLGENTEAFF

V: TRBV5-4
J: TRBJ1-2
D: -
size: once
DNA: TGTGCCAGCACTCGGGACGGGAACTATGGCTACACCTTC
CDR3: CASTRDGNYGYTF

V: TRBV7-8
J: TRBJ2-3
D: TRBD1
size: -
DNA: TGTGCCAGCAGCCCCGGACAGGGAAGAGATACGCAGTATTTT
CDR3: CASSPGQGRDTQYF

V: TRBV11-2
J: TRBJ2-7
D: -
size: -
DNA: TGTGCCAGCAGCTTACGGGGACCGAGGCACACCTACGAGCAGTACTTC
CDR3: CASSLRGPRHTYEQYF

V: TRBV7-8
J: TRBJ1-2
D: -
size: -
DNA: TGTGCCAGCAGCTTAGCACGGGACGGCTATGGCTACACCTTC
CDR3: CASSLARDGYGYTF

V: TRBV7-9
J: TRBJ2-5
D: TRBD1
size: -
DNA: TGTGCCAGCAGCGACAGGGGGTTACAAGAGACCCAGTACTTC
CDR3: CASSDRGLQETQYF

V: TRBV10-3
J: TRBJ2-1
D: TRBD1
size: -
DNA: TGTGCCATCAGCGACCGGGACAGGGTAGGCAATGAGCAGTTCTTC
CDR3: CAISDRDRVGNEQFF

V: TRBV14
J: TRBJ2-7
D: TRBD2
size: -
DNA: TGTGCCAGCAGCCCAAGGAGGAGGGGACTAGCGGGGGACTTGAAGGACTACGAGCAGTACTTC
CDR3: CASSPRRRGLAGDLKDYEQYF

V: TRBV28
J: TRBJ1-2
D: -
size: -
DNA: TGTGCCAGCAGTTTTGGGGCAGGATTCTATGGCTACACCTTC
CDR3: CASSFGAGFYGYTF

V: TRBV13
J: TRBJ2-5
D: -
size: -
DNA: TGTGCCAGCAGCTTAGGTGCTTCTCAAGAGACCCAGTACTTC
CDR3: CASSLGASQETQYF

V: TRBV6-6
J: TRBJ2-7
D: -
size: -
DNA: TGTGCCAGCAGTTACGTTCATTCTAGCTCCTACGAGCAGTACTTC
CDR3: CASSYVHSSSYEQYF

V: TRBV28
J: TRBJ1-5
D: -
size: few
DNA: TGTGCCAGCAGTTTATCCCTGGCAGGTAATCAGCCCCAGCATTTT
CDR3: CASSLSLAGNQPQHF

V: TRBV28
J: TRBJ2-7
D: -
size: -
DNA: TGTGCCAGCAGTCAGTGGGGCTTTCGGGCCTACGAGCAGTACTTC
CDR3: CASSQWGFRAYEQYF

V: TRBV19
J: TRBJ1-5
D: TRBD1
size: once
DNA: TGTGCCACCAAGCAGGGACAGGGGGCATTTCAGCCCCAGCATTTT
CDR3: CATKQGQGAFQPQHF

V: TRBV2
J: TRBJ2-7
D: -
size: few
DNA: TGTGCCAGCATGGGAGGGGGTGTTCACTACGAGCAGTACTTC
CDR3: CASMGGGVHYEQYF

V: TRBV28
J: TRBJ2-7
D: TRBD1
size: -
DNA: TGTGCCAGCAGCTTGGACAGGGTCAGCCACGAGCAGTACTTC
CDR3: CASSLDRVSHEQYF

V: TRBV19
J: TRBJ2-5
D: -
size: -
DNA: TGTGCCAGTAGTCCCAGGGACCAAGAGACCCAGTACTTC
CDR3: CASSPRDQETQYF

V: TRBV18
J: TRBJ1-1
D: -
size: few
DNA: TGTGCCAGCCATCCCACAGCCAACACTGAAGCTTTCTTT
CDR3: CASHPTANTEAFF

V: TRBV28
J: TRBJ2-7
D: TRBD2
size: -
DNA: TGTGCCAGCAGTACATCGGGACTAGCGGGGCCTAAAGGCGAGCAGTACTTC
CDR3: CASSTSGLAGPKGEQYF

V: TRBV5-6
J: TRBJ1-3
D: -
size: -
DNA: TGTGCCAGCAGCTTGGGGTGGCAGAGCTCTGGAAACACCATATATTTT
CDR3: CASSLGWQSSGNTIYF

V: TRBV15
J: TRBJ2-3
D: TRBD2
size: -
DNA: TGTGCCACCAGCAGAGATCTCCTAGCGGGGGTAACAGATACGCAGTATTTT
CDR3: CATSRDLLAGVTDTQYF

V: TRBV11-2
J: TRBJ1-1
D: -
size: -
DNA: TGTGCCAGCAGGGGGATCCTCTCGGGGACTGAAGCTTTCTTT
CDR3: CASRGILSGTEAFF

V: TRBV7-9
J: TRBJ1-1
D: TRBD1
size: -
DNA: TGTGCCAGCAGCTTCGGACAGGCCACTGAAGCTTTCTTT
CDR3: CASSFGQATEAFF

V: TRBV7-2
J: TRBJ2-7
D: TRBD2
size: -
DNA: TGTGCCAGCAGCTTAGAGCCGGGGGGGCCCTACGAGCAGTACTTC
CDR3: CASSLEPGGPYEQYF

V: TRBV19
J: TRBJ1-5
D: -
size: -
DNA: TGTGCCAGTAGAATCCAGGGGTTCAATCAGCCCCAGCATTTT
CDR3: CASRIQGFNQPQHF

V: TRBV7-8
J: TRBJ2-2
D: TRBD1
size: few
DNA: TGTGCCGGGGTTCGGACAGGGGGCATCGGGGAGCTGTTTTTT
CDR3: CAGVRTGGIGELFF

V: TRBV12-5
J: TRBJ1-2
D: -
size: -
DNA: TGTGCTAGTGGTTTGGCAAGAACGACCACTAACTATGGCTACACCTTC
CDR3: CASGLARTTTNYGYTF

V: TRBV6-6
J: TRBJ1-1
D: -
size: -
DNA: TGTGCCAGCTATCCGAAGGGAAGCGGGTTTACTGAAGCTTTCTTT
CDR3: CASYPKGSGFTEAFF

V: TRBV27
J: TRBJ1-5
D: -
size: once
DNA: TGTGCCAGCAGTTTATCCCCCGGTTGGGGCAATCAGCCCCAGCATTTT
CDR3: CASSLSPGWGNQPQHF

V: TRBV7-9
J: TRBJ2-2
D: TRBD2
size: -
DNA: TGTGCCAGCAGCTCTCCCAACGGGGGGGCGACCGGGGAGCTGTTTTTT
CDR3: CASSSPNGGATGELFF

V: TRBV18
J: TRBJ2-1
D: -
size: -
DNA: TGTGCCAGCTCCCATAAAGAACCAACCATAATCTACAATGAGCAGTTCTTC
CDR3: CASSHKEPTIIYNEQFF

V: TRBV15
J: TRBJ2-7
D: -
size: -
DNA: TGTGCCACCAGCAGAGATCTACAAAGGAGCGAGCAGTACTTC
CDR3: CATSRDLQRSEQYF

V: TRBV7-9
J: TRBJ1-2
D: TRBD1
size: -
DNA: TGTGCCAGCAGCGGCCCGGCAGGGGGCCTCCTAAACTATGGCTACACCTTC
CDR3: CASSGPAGGLLNYGYTF

V: TRBV15
J: TRBJ2-7
D: -
size: -
DNA: TGTGCCACCAGCAGAGATATCGCGGAGGGGGCGCTGAGGGACGAGCAGTACTTC
CDR3: CATSRDIAEGALRDEQYF

V: TRBV7-3
J: TRBJ2-5
D: TRBD2
size: once
DNA: TGTGCCAGCAGTTATCGGGGGGGCCGTGAGACCCAGTACTTC
CDR3: CASSYRGGRETQYF

V: TRBV4-2
J: TRBJ1-2
D: -
size: -
DNA: TGTGCCAGCAGCCAAGGTTCGGGGAATGGCTACACCTTC
CDR3: CASSQGSGNGYTF

V: TRBV4-1
J: TRBJ1-1
D: -
size: -
DNA: TGCGCCAGCAGCCAAGCCGGGACAACCATTACCACTGAAGCTTTCTTT
CDR3: CASSQAGTTITTEAFF